Each of the 30 T cell receptor beta chains below was sequenced from the same sample in a study of blood T cell repertoires in COVID-19. The table came from immunoSEQ multiplex PCR; TCRdb's copy has only in-frame clones and leaves some out. There are more than 60,000 clones in the sample; 75% to 90% occur only once, and 4.5% to 7% lies in the top ten. The sample taken for sequencing was peripheral blood. Source of these receptors: a man aged 55 to 70 with active or convalescent COVID-19.

V is TRBV7-9 and J is TRBJ2-4, with D maybe TRBD2 (5 bases). V dropped 5 bases and J dropped 1 base, with 15 bases sitting between them. Germline CDR1 reads SEHNR; CDR2 reads FQNEAQ (reference sequence). The CDR3 runs 16 residues. The CDR3 nucleotides are TGTGCCAGCAGCCCGACCTCCTCGGGGGCCAAAAACATTCAGTACTTC. It specifies CASSPTSSGAKNIQYF.

The chain has TRBV15 and TRBJ1-3; possibly TRBD1 for D (5 bases). CDR3 size: 16 residues. The germline CDR1 and CDR2 sequences are LNHNV and YYDKDF (reference sequence). The V end was cut by 1 base, the J end by 5 bases, with 15 bases between. This CDR3 is CATSRGPSTARNTIYF. CDR3 coding DNA: TGTGCCACCAGCAGAGGCCCTTCGACAGCGAGAAACACCATATATTTT.

J is TRBJ1-2 and V is TRBV19, with 8 nucleotides matching TRBD1. Losses at the gene ends were 5 bases for V and 5 bases for J; bases not matched to a gene: 7. Germline assignment: CDR1 LNHDA and CDR2 SQIVND (reference sequence). The CDR3 is 14 amino acids. CDR3: CASSQTGQVYGYTF. CDR3 DNA: TGTGCCAGTAGTCAGACGGGACAGGTATATGGCTACACCTTC.

The chain uses TRBV7-2 and TRBJ1-2, with 8 bases matching TRBD1. V lost 1 base, J lost 3 bases, and 4 bases stayed unmatched. In germline, CDR1 is SGHTA, CDR2 FQGNSA. The CDR3 runs 15 residues. CDR3 region: CASSLGAGGYYGYTF. The CDR3 nucleotides read TGTGCCAGCAGCTTAGGGGCAGGGGGCTACTATGGCTACACCTTC.

The J gene is TRBJ2-3, the V gene TRBV5-1, with D possibly matching TRBD1 (5 bases). This CDR3 region has 15 residues. Trimming shortened V by 0 bases and J by 2 bases, and 10 bases separated the two germline ends. CDR1 and CDR2 from the germline V gene are SGHRS and YFSETQ. CDR3 bases: TGCGCCAGCAGCTTGGGACAGCCTAACACAGATACGCAGTATTTT. This encodes CASSLGQPNTDTQYF.

This sequence joins TRBV11-2 and TRBJ1-2, with D possibly being TRBD1 (6 bases). Trimming shortened V by 4 bases and J by 3 bases, and 15 bases separated the two germline ends. Germline V lookup: CDR1 SGHAT, CDR2 FQNNGV. The CDR3 totals 15 residues. CDR3 in amino acids: CASSSRRKGDYGYTF. CDR3 nucleotide sequence: TGTGCCAGCAGCTCCCGACGGAAGGGGGACTATGGCTACACCTTC.

DNA of the CDR3: TGCAGCGTCCGCGCTCTAGCGGGGGGGCACGAGCAGTACTTC. Translating gives CSVRALAGGHEQYF. The gene calls are TRBV29-1 and TRBJ2-7; 12 positions match TRBD2. The CDR3 runs to 14 residues. The V and J ends lost 6 bases and 5 bases, in that order; junction bases with no gene match: 8. Looked up from germline, CDR1 is SQVTM and CDR2 is ANQGSEA.

The gene calls are TRBV4-3 and TRBJ2-2; D is ambiguous. The CDR3 has 14 residues. Trimming removed 4 bases at V and 1 base at J, with 7 bases between. CDR1 LGHNA and CDR2 YSLEER come from the germline V gene. In nucleotides, the CDR3 is TGCGCCAGCAGCCGCGTCGGGAACACCGGGGAGCTGTTTTTT. This translates into CASSRVGNTGELFF.

This clone occurred once. The chain employs TRBV4-3 and TRBJ2-2; maybe TRBD1 (6 bases). Trimming took 4 bases from V and 5 from J, leaving 17 bases between them. The germline CDR1 and CDR2 sequences are LGHNA and YSLEER. This CDR3 spans 16 amino acids. For the CDR3, the DNA is TGCGCCAGCAGCCCCTCCTCTCTTCAGGGGACCGGGGAGCTGTTTTTT. Protein sequence: CASSPSSLQGTGELFF.

The V call is TRBV2, the J call TRBJ1-1, with D perhaps matching TRBD1 (6 bases). The CDR3 has 13 amino acids. CDR1 SNHLY and CDR2 FYNNEI come from the germline V gene. V lost 5 bases, J lost 6 bases, and 13 bases lay in between. The CDR3: CASSPRQVAEAFF. DNA for the CDR3: TGTGCCAGCAGTCCCCGACAGGTAGCTGAAGCTTTCTTT.

This clone appeared many times. The chain uses TRBV7-2 and TRBJ2-7, with TRBD2 matching over 7 bases. CDR3 size: 14 residues. The V and J ends lost 5 bases and 7 bases, in that order; junction bases with no gene match: 11. From germline, CDR1 is SGHTA and CDR2 FQGNSA. The CDR3 DNA reads as TGTGCCAGCAGCCTCACTAGCGAGGAGTGGGAGCAGTACTTC. Protein: CASSLTSEEWEQYF. The full variable domain, with the rest looked up from reference TRBV7-2 and TRBJ2-7, is GAGVSQSPSNKVTEKGKDVELRCDPISGHTALYWYRQSLGQGLEFLIYFQGNSAPDKSGLPSDRFSAERTGGSVSTLTIQRTQQEDSAVYLCASSLTSEEWEQYFGPGTRLTVT.

The genes are TRBV2 and TRBJ1-4; the D is unclear. This CDR3 is 14 amino acids long. The V gene's germline CDR1 is SNHLY and CDR2 FYNNEI. With 6 bases removed from V and 0 bases from J, the gap between germline ends came to 8 bases. DNA for the CDR3: TGTGCCAGCAGGAGGGATGCAACTAATGAAAAACTGTTTTTT. Encoded protein: CASRRDATNEKLFF.

The table lists this clone with many counts. The chain joins TRBV11-2 to TRBJ1-2; TRBD1 is a possible D gene (5 bases). V was shortened by 5 bases and J by 6 bases, with 19 bases between the two germline ends. CDR3 size: 15 residues. CDR1 and CDR2 (germline): SGHAT, FQNNGV. CDR3 in amino acids: CASSGGGTYANGYTF. DNA of the CDR3: TGTGCCAGCAGCGGGGGAGGGACCTACGCTAATGGCTACACCTTC.

The chain carries TRBV29-1 and TRBJ1-2; D call uncertain. Trimming took 4 bases from V and 14 from J, leaving 8 bases between them. Per germline, CDR1 SQVTM and CDR2 ANQGSEA. The CDR3 is made up of 8 amino acids. The CDR3 here is CSVGPKTF. CDR3 nucleotide sequence: TGCAGCGTTGGCCCTAAGACCTTC. The variable domain in full, with the rest retrieved from reference TRBV29-1 and TRBJ1-2, is SAVISQKPSRDICQRGTSLTIQCQVDSQVTMMFWYRQQPGQSLTLIATANQGSEATYESGFVIDKFPISRPNLTFSTLTVSNMSPEDSSIYLCSVGPKTFGSGTRLTVV.

The genes are TRBV3-1 (or the pseudogene TRBV3-2) and TRBJ1-4, with D possibly TRBD1 on 5 matching bases. The CDR3 spans 15 residues. The V gene lost 4 bases and the J gene lost 8 bases, with 17 bases spanning the gap. The germline gives CDR1 LGHDT, CDR2 YNNKEL (reference sequence). Written as DNA, the CDR3 is TGTGCCAGCAGCCGGGGACCGGGAGGAGAGGAAAAACTGTTTTTT. Translated, it gives CASSRGPGGEEKLFF.

This chain connects TRBV3-1 (or the pseudogene TRBV3-2) to TRBJ1-3; 9 bases are a match to TRBD1. The germline gives CDR1 LGHDT, CDR2 YNNKEL (reference sequence). Trimming cost V 4 bases and J 3 bases; bases outside gene matches: 10. This CDR3 is 17 amino acids long. This chain's CDR3 is CASSPLSGTGSGNTIYF. The CDR3, as DNA: TGTGCCAGCAGCCCATTGAGCGGGACAGGGAGTGGAAACACCATATATTTT.

The chain recombines TRBV2 with TRBJ1-2; D ambiguous. CDR3 size: 15 residues. Germline V lookup: CDR1 SNHLY, CDR2 FYNNEI. V lost 2 bases, J lost 2 bases, and 12 bases lay in between. The CDR3 nucleotides are TGTGCCAGCAGTGAATTCGGCAGAGGGAACTATGGCTACACCTTC. The encoded protein is CASSEFGRGNYGYTF.

The rearrangement joins TRBV29-1 to TRBJ1-2; 8 bases are shared with TRBD1. With V trimmed by 7 bases and J by 4 bases, 17 bases remained unmatched. Germline CDR1 and CDR2: SQVTM and ANQGSEA. This CDR3 has 16 amino acids. This CDR3 is CSAISGGQGGIYGYTF. In nucleotides, the CDR3 is TGCAGCGCTATATCGGGAGGACAGGGAGGGATCTATGGCTACACCTTC.

The rearrangement uses TRBV29-1 and TRBJ2-5; 10 positions agree with TRBD2. The CDR3 contains 20 residues. Trimming removed 0 bases from V and 1 base from J; junction bases left unmatched: 17. CDR1 SQVTM and CDR2 ANQGSEA come from the germline V gene. CDR3 sequence: CSVEDPNRERGGLSQETQYF. The CDR3 DNA reads TGCAGCGTTGAAGACCCTAATCGTGAGCGGGGGGGCCTTTCCCAAGAGACCCAGTACTTC.

This chain links TRBV4-1 with TRBJ2-1; 9 bases are a match to TRBD2. J was trimmed by 7 bases and V by 0 bases; bases with no gene match: 4. Looked up from germline, CDR1 is MGHRA and CDR2 is YSYEKL. This CDR3 spans 15 amino acids. CDR3 sequence reads: CASSQDGSGGNEQFF. The CDR3 bases are TGCGCCAGCAGCCAAGATGGAAGCGGGGGGAATGAGCAGTTCTTC.

CDR3 residues: CASSSTLAGGGTGELFF. CDR3 bases: TGTGCCAGCAGCTCTACTCTAGCGGGGGGTGGGACCGGGGAGCTGTTTTTT. This chain links TRBV11-2 with TRBJ2-2; 11 bases map to TRBD2. The germline V gene has CDR1 SGHAT and CDR2 FQNNGV. V gave up 4 bases and J gave up 5 bases; unmatched junction bases: 9. The CDR3 covers 17 residues. Full variable domain (missing parts from reference TRBV11-2 and TRBJ2-2): EAGVAQSPRYKIIEKRQSVAFWCNPISGHATLYWYQQILGQGPKLLIQFQNNGVVDDSQLPKDRFSAERLKGVDSTLKIQPAKLEDSAVYLCASSSTLAGGGTGELFFGEGSRLTVL.

The V and J genes are TRBV19 and TRBJ2-1; tentative D call: TRBD1 (5 bases). V shed 5 bases and J shed 6 bases, with 14 bases lying between them. Germline CDR1 and CDR2: LNHDA and SQIVND (reference sequence). The CDR3 spans 14 residues. In nucleotides, the CDR3 is TGTGCCAGTAGTCCCTGGACATCTGGCAATGAGCAGTTCTTC. It is translated as CASSPWTSGNEQFF.

The rearrangement links TRBV6-1 to TRBJ1-4; possible D gene TRBD1, 6 bases. Germline lookup yields CDR1 MNHNS and CDR2 SASEGT. The CDR3 length is 14 residues. With 3 bases removed from V and 7 bases from J, the gap between germline ends came to 12 bases. CDR3 DNA sequence: TGTGCCAGCAGTGAGGTACAGGGTGGTGAAAAACTGTTTTTT. Encoded protein: CASSEVQGGEKLFF.

The chain joins TRBV19 to TRBJ2-5; D perhaps matches TRBD1 (6 bases). CDR1 and CDR2 (germline): LNHDA, SQIVND (reference sequence). This CDR3 is 13 amino acids long. The germline V and J ends were trimmed by 6 bases and 3 bases, with 11 bases remaining between them. For the CDR3, the DNA is TGTGCCAGTAGGTCCGCAGGGGAAGAGACCCAGTACTTC. It translates to CASRSAGEETQYF.

This sequence joins TRBV7-6 and TRBJ1-4; TRBD1 agrees at 7 bases. CDR1 is SGHVS and CDR2 is FNYEAQ in the germline V gene. The trim removed 5 bases at V and 8 bases at J, leaving 11 bases unmatched. The CDR3 is 15 residues long. The DNA for the CDR3 is TGTGCCAGCAGCAAACATGGACAGGAAGGGGAAAAACTGTTTTTT. Encoded protein: CASSKHGQEGEKLFF.

This sequence joins TRBV11-2 and TRBJ1-6, with D uncertain. V was cut by 5 bases and J by 6 bases, with 8 bases left in between. Germline V gene sequence: CDR1 SGHAT, CDR2 FQNNGV. The CDR3 contains 13 residues. The CDR3 loop reads CASSRSLNSPLHF. CDR3 nucleotide sequence: TGTGCCAGCAGCCGGTCCCTTAATTCACCCCTCCACTTT.

V usage is TRBV19 and J usage is TRBJ2-7; 11 bases are a match to TRBD1. This CDR3 is 14 amino acids long. J was trimmed by 3 bases and V by 3 bases; bases with no gene match: 1. Germline CDR1 and CDR2: LNHDA and SQIVND (reference sequence). This CDR3 is CASSMGQGGYEQYF. The DNA for the CDR3 is TGTGCCAGTAGTATGGGACAGGGGGGCTACGAGCAGTACTTC.

The chain carries TRBV9 and TRBJ1-3; TRBD1 might be the D (5 bases). The germline V gene encodes CDR1 SGDLS and CDR2 YYNGEE. Between the trimmed V and J ends, which lost 0 bases and 4 bases, there was a span of 11 bases. The CDR3 is made up of 15 amino acids. CDR3 region: CASSVAQGKGNTIYF. The CDR3 coding sequence is TGTGCCAGCAGCGTAGCTCAGGGCAAGGGAAACACCATATATTTT. Drawing the rest from reference TRBV9 and TRBJ1-3, the complete variable domain is DSGVTQTPKHLITATGQRVTLRCSPRSGDLSVYWYQQSLDQGLQFLIQYYNGEERAKGNILERFSAQQFPDLHSELNLSSLELGDSALYFCASSVAQGKGNTIYFGEGSWLTVV.

This chain joins TRBV24-1 and TRBJ1-2; D not resolved. The germline V gene has CDR1 KGHDR and CDR2 SFDVKD. Trimming removed 7 bases at V and 8 bases at J, with 10 bases between. The CDR3 extends over 11 amino acids. CDR3: CATSDGGGYTF. DNA for the CDR3: TGTGCCACCAGCGACGGAGGGGGCTACACCTTC.

The gene calls are TRBV7-2 and TRBJ1-1, with a weak D call TRBD1 (6 bases). Germline V CDR1 and CDR2: SGHTA, FQGNSA. This CDR3 spans 16 amino acids. With 3 bases removed from V and 2 bases from J, the gap between germline ends came to 16 bases. This CDR3 is CASSLRMTGDNTEAFF. The DNA of the CDR3 is TGTGCCAGCAGCTTGAGGATGACAGGAGACAACACTGAAGCTTTCTTT.